These 32 T cell receptor beta chains were all obtained from the same sample, sequenced in a study of blood T cell repertoires in COVID-19 (dated by TCRdb to 2020 to 2021). Library construction relied on the immunoSEQ multiplex PCR assay. TCRdb mirrors the immuneACCESS table, restricted to in-frame sequences. Some clones are absent from its copies; in checked studies, under half trace to an unresolved V gene, and the reason for the others is unknown. Within this sample are 110,000 or so clones, with around 89% of them counted one time only. The ten largest clones add up to over 4% of the sample. Sample: peripheral blood. The receptors shown here come from a woman aged 45-60 years with acute or convalescent COVID-19.

The chain joins TRBV5-6 to TRBJ1-4; TRBD1 might be the D (5 bases). The CDR3 has 17 residues. CDR1 is SGHDT and CDR2 is YYEEEE in the germline V gene. Trimming left V 0 bases short and J 0 bases short, with 12 bases between. The CDR3 DNA reads as TGTGCCAGCAGCTTGGGGAGGGGAACTGCAACTAATGAAAAACTGTTTTTT. This encodes CASSLGRGTATNEKLFF.

The V gene is TRBV27, the J gene TRBJ2-2; TRBD2 matches at 12 bases. After removal of 5 bases from V and 3 bases from J, the junction contained 4 bases not matched to a gene. The CDR3 is 16 residues long. Germline loops: CDR1 MNHEY, CDR2 SMNVEV (reference sequence). The CDR3 DNA reads TGTGCCAGCAGTGCTAGCGGGAGGGCCGACACCGGGGAGCTGTTTTTT. Its protein is CASSASGRADTGELFF.

The CDR3 bases are TGTGCCAGCTCACCTCCGTTAGCTTATGGCTACACCTTC. This codes for CASSPPLAYGYTF. This chain uses TRBV18 with TRBJ1-2; unclear D gene. CDR3 length: 13 amino acids. The germline gives CDR1 KGHSH, CDR2 LQKENI. Trimming removed 3 bases from V and 5 bases from J, with 10 bases in between.

The chain couples TRBV30 to TRBJ1-1; D may be TRBD1 (5 bases). Trimming pared 4 bases from V and 2 bases from J, leaving 11 bases between. Germline loops: CDR1 GTSNPN, CDR2 SVGIG (reference sequence). The CDR3 consists of 13 residues. This CDR3 reads CAWTLDRNTEAFF. The DNA of the CDR3 is TGTGCCTGGACCCTAGACAGAAACACTGAAGCTTTCTTT.

This chain uses TRBV11-3 with TRBJ2-1, with TRBD1 as a possible D gene (6 bases). Germline V gene data show CDR1 as SGHNT and CDR2 as YENEEA. The V and J ends lost 0 bases and 10 bases respectively, with 13 bases between them. This CDR3 region has 14 residues. CDR3 sequence reads: CASSLDQGLREQFF. In DNA form, the CDR3 reads TGTGCCAGCAGCTTAGATCAGGGGTTGCGGGAGCAGTTCTTC.

The V call is TRBV29-1, the J call TRBJ1-2; D gene uncertain. This CDR3 contains 11 residues. CDR1 SQVTM and CDR2 ANQGSEA come from the germline V gene. Between the trimmed V and J ends, which lost 2 bases and 5 bases, there was a span of 6 bases. For the CDR3, the DNA is TGCAGCGTTGAAAAGCATTATGGCTACACCTTC. It encodes CSVEKHYGYTF.

The rearrangement joins TRBV7-9 to TRBJ1-4; D might be TRBD1 (5 bases). The V gene lost 6 bases and the J gene lost 1 base, with 15 bases spanning the gap. Germline CDR1 SEHNR, CDR2 FQNEAQ (reference sequence). The CDR3 runs to 16 residues. The CDR3 loop reads CASSRNRIGTNEKLFF. The CDR3 DNA is TGTGCCAGCAGTCGAAACAGGATCGGAACTAATGAAAAACTGTTTTTT.

The V and J genes are TRBV19 and TRBJ2-4, with D possibly matching TRBD2 (5 bases). CDR3 length equals 13 residues. Per the germline V gene, CDR1 is LNHDA and CDR2 is SQIVND (reference sequence). V dropped 7 bases and J dropped 8 bases, with 15 bases sitting between them. This chain's CDR3 is CASTPRRRDIQYF. The CDR3, as DNA: TGTGCCAGTACCCCCAGAAGGCGGGACATTCAGTACTTC.

This clone was picked up one time. The V and J genes are TRBV6-5 and TRBJ1-6; D might be TRBD1 (5 bases). The CDR3 is 14 amino acids. V dropped 5 bases and J dropped 9 bases, with 14 bases sitting between them. CDR1 is MNHEY and CDR2 is SVGAGI in the germline V gene. The CDR3 bases are TGTGCCAGCAGTCCCCAGGGTTTTGCTTCACCCCTCCACTTT. Its protein is CASSPQGFASPLHF.

The rearrangement uses TRBV6-5 and TRBJ1-2, with D uncertain. V was cut by 8 bases and J by 2 bases, with 15 bases left in between. Germline V gives CDR1 MNHEY, CDR2 SVGAGI. The CDR3 spans 14 residues. The CDR3 DNA reads TGTGCCAGCGGTAGGAGTCGGGGAAACTATGGCTACACCTTC. Residues: CASGRSRGNYGYTF.

This chain links TRBV5-6 with TRBJ2-7; D perhaps matches TRBD1 (6 bases). Trimming removed 2 bases at V and 1 base at J, with 10 bases between. The germline V gene encodes CDR1 SGHDT and CDR2 YYEEEE. The CDR3 is 14 residues long. CDR3 protein: CASSLGGGSYEQYF. For the CDR3, the DNA is TGTGCCAGCAGCTTAGGGGGTGGTTCCTACGAGCAGTACTTC.

The V gene is TRBV6-5, the J gene TRBJ2-1; the D is unclear. The CDR3 totals 11 residues. Germline assignment: CDR1 MNHEY and CDR2 SVGAGI. Trimming stripped 6 bases from V and 7 bases from J, with 7 bases between. The CDR3 spells CASRARNEQFF. CDR3 in DNA: TGTGCCAGCAGGGCCAGGAATGAGCAGTTCTTC.

V and J are TRBV7-2 and TRBJ2-3, with 8 bases fitting TRBD2. After removal of 7 bases from V and 2 bases from J, the junction contained 8 bases not matched to a gene. This CDR3 has 15 amino acids. Germline CDR1 reads SGHTA; CDR2 reads FQGNSA. CDR3 region: CASTGRGGFTDTQYF. CDR3 DNA sequence: TGTGCCAGCACCGGACGCGGGGGGTTCACAGATACGCAGTATTTT.

The chain employs TRBV2 and TRBJ2-5; TRBD2 matches at 11 bases. The trim removed 0 bases at V and 5 bases at J, leaving 11 bases unmatched. CDR3 length: 18 amino acids. Germline V gene data show CDR1 as SNHLY and CDR2 as FYNNEI. The CDR3 DNA follows: TGTGCCAGCAGTGAAGCGCTGTTTAGCGGGGGGGCCCGGGAGACCCAGTACTTC. Translating gives CASSEALFSGGARETQYF.

The CDR3 sequence: CAWSVEGGGYTF. In DNA, the CDR3 is TGTGCCTGGAGTGTAGAAGGCGGTGGCTACACCTTC. V gene TRBV30 combines with J gene TRBJ1-2; no reliable D call. Trimming cost V 0 bases and J 7 bases, with 9 bases left between them. This CDR3 has 12 residues. Germline V CDR1 and CDR2: GTSNPN, SVGIG (reference sequence).

J is TRBJ1-5 and V is TRBV19, with TRBD1 matching 9 bases. Germline assignment: CDR1 LNHDA and CDR2 SQIVND (reference sequence). The CDR3 covers 15 residues. J was trimmed by 1 base and V by 9 bases; bases with no gene match: 7. The DNA of the CDR3 is TGTGCCAGCATCACAGGGGGCGGCAGCAATCAGCCCCAGCATTTT. Translation: CASITGGGSNQPQHF.

This clone occurred once. In nucleotides, the CDR3 is TGTGCCAGCAGACTCGGGACAGCCAGCACAGATACGCAGTATTTT. Residues: CASRLGTASTDTQYF. The chain has TRBV2 and TRBJ2-3; 7 bases line up with TRBD1. This CDR3 region has 15 residues. V lost 6 bases to trimming and J lost 0 bases; unmatched junction nucleotides: 6. CDR1 SNHLY and CDR2 FYNNEI come from the germline V gene.

This clone was counted a single time. V and J are TRBV24-1 and TRBJ2-7; D perhaps matches TRBD2 (5 bases). CDR3 size: 14 residues. V was clipped by 6 bases and J by 5 bases, with 16 bases between them. Per the germline V gene, CDR1 is KGHDR and CDR2 is SFDVKD. This CDR3 is CATSPSGKVHEQYF. DNA of the CDR3: TGTGCCACCAGTCCGTCGGGGAAGGTCCACGAGCAGTACTTC.

CDR3 loop: CASSLYREEKLFF. DNA for the CDR3: TGTGCCAGCAGTTTATACAGGGAGGAAAAACTGTTTTTT. The rearrangement links TRBV28 to TRBJ1-4, with D perhaps matching TRBD1 (6 bases). Germline V gene lookup returns CDR1 MDHEN and CDR2 SYDVKM. This CDR3 contains 13 residues. Trimming left V 1 base short and J 8 bases short, with 8 bases between.

J is TRBJ2-5 and V is TRBV3-1 (or the pseudogene TRBV3-2); possibly TRBD1 for D (5 bases). V lost 4 bases and J 4 bases, leaving 13 bases between the germline ends. CDR3 length: 14 residues. CDR1 LGHDT and CDR2 YNNKEL come from the germline V gene (reference sequence). CDR3 nucleotides: TGTGCCAGCAGCCGAAAAAAGGGGCGAGAGACCCAGTACTTC. Its translation: CASSRKKGRETQYF.

This clone was detected only once. CDR3 coding DNA: TGTGCCAGCAGCCTGGACAGGGCCAATGAAAAACTGTTTTTT. Amino acid sequence: CASSLDRANEKLFF. J is TRBJ1-4 and V is TRBV2, with 8 bases identical to TRBD1. Trimming at V came to 6 bases and at J to 5 bases, leaving 5 bases not matched to a gene. Germline CDR1 reads SNHLY; CDR2 reads FYNNEI. The CDR3 loop spans 14 amino acids.

This rearrangement joins TRBV5-1 to TRBJ2-5, with D perhaps matching TRBD1 (5 bases). The V end lost 5 bases, the J end lost 4 bases, and 9 bases lay between the germline ends. CDR3 length: 12 amino acids. Germline V lookup: CDR1 SGHRS, CDR2 YFSETQ. DNA of the CDR3: TGCGCCAGCAGTCTTAGGGGAGAGACCCAGTACTTC. The encoded protein is CASSLRGETQYF.

The genes are TRBV6-5 and TRBJ1-5; D is possibly TRBD1 (5 bases). The CDR3 consists of 13 residues. Germline V gives CDR1 MNHEY, CDR2 SVGAGI. V lost 4 bases, J lost 8 bases, and 12 bases lay in between. The DNA of the CDR3 is TGTGCCAGCAGTTGGGGGGAGAGTGAGCCCCAGCATTTT. Protein product: CASSWGESEPQHF.

The chain's CDR3 is CASSERVLRQGSTDTQYF. The DNA of the CDR3 is TGTGCCAGCAGTGAACGTGTCCTCCGACAGGGGAGCACAGATACGCAGTATTTT. The chain employs TRBV2 and TRBJ2-3, with 8 nucleotides matching TRBD1. Trimming removed 2 bases from V and 0 bases from J; junction bases left unmatched: 10. From germline, CDR1 is SNHLY and CDR2 FYNNEI. CDR3 size: 18 residues. The full variable domain, with the rest looked up from reference TRBV2 and TRBJ2-3, is EPEVTQTPSHQVTQMGQEVILRCVPISNHLYFYWYRQILGQKVEFLVSFYNNEISEKSEIFDDQFSVERPDGSNFTLKIRSTKLEDSAMYFCASSERVLRQGSTDTQYFGPGTRLTVL.

V usage is TRBV25-1 and J usage is TRBJ2-7, with D tentatively TRBD1 (6 bases). V lost 5 bases and J lost 5, with 16 bases in between. This CDR3 region has 14 residues. CDR1 and CDR2 (germline): MGHDK, SYGVNS. CDR3 sequence: CASSSMDSENEQYF. The CDR3 region has the DNA TGTGCCAGCAGTTCTATGGACAGTGAAAACGAGCAGTACTTC.

The chain is built from TRBV4-3 and TRBJ1-2; no reliable D call. The CDR3 sequence is 14 residues long. The V and J ends lost 1 base and 1 base respectively, with 7 bases between them. Germline CDR1 LGHNA, CDR2 YSLEER. CDR3 bases: TGCGCCAGCAGCCAAGCACAGAATAACTATGGCTACACCTTC. It translates to CASSQAQNNYGYTF.

The chain joins TRBV19 to TRBJ1-6; D might be TRBD1 (5 bases). The CDR3 length is 13 residues. Germline-derived CDR1 and CDR2 are LNHDA and SQIVND (reference sequence). Trimming removed 6 bases at V and 9 bases at J, with 12 bases between. The CDR3 sequence is CASSSIGGSPLHF. In DNA, the CDR3 is TGTGCCAGTAGCTCAATCGGGGGTTCACCCCTCCACTTT.

The chain carries TRBV7-6 and TRBJ2-1; 7 positions match TRBD1. Germline CDR1 is SGHVS and CDR2 is FNYEAQ. Trimming took 2 bases from V and 4 from J; bases not matched to a gene: 8. The CDR3 contains 16 residues. For the CDR3, the DNA is TGTGCCAGCAGCTTATCAGACAGGGCACTATACAATGAGCAGTTCTTC. Encoded protein: CASSLSDRALYNEQFF.

The V and J genes are TRBV7-9 and TRBJ1-2, with 7 bases matching TRBD1. The CDR3 loop spans 14 amino acids. CDR1 is SEHNR, CDR2 FQNEAQ, per germline (reference sequence). The V and J ends lost 3 bases and 8 bases, in that order; junction bases with no gene match: 9. This CDR3 is CASSFTGAEGGYTF. CDR3 coding DNA: TGTGCCAGCAGCTTCACAGGGGCAGAAGGGGGCTACACCTTC.

This clone was seen only once. This chain uses TRBV3-1 (or the pseudogene TRBV3-2) with TRBJ2-7, with D unresolved. This CDR3 is built from 14 residues. Between the trimmed V and J ends, which lost 1 base and 2 bases, there was a span of 9 bases. Germline values: CDR1 LGHDT, CDR2 YNNKEL (reference sequence). This CDR3 reads CASSQALSPYEQYF. The CDR3 DNA reads TGTGCCAGCAGCCAAGCACTATCTCCCTACGAGCAGTACTTC.

The rearrangement joins TRBV6-2 or TRBV6-3 to TRBJ1-5; the match to TRBD1 covers 7 bases. The CDR3 extends over 18 amino acids. From germline, CDR1 is MNHEY and CDR2 SVGEGT. Trimming cost V 0 bases and J 1 base; bases outside gene matches: 9. In DNA form, the CDR3 reads TGTGCCAGCAGTTACTCGACGTCGAGGGGGCTCAGCAATCAGCCCCAGCATTTT. Its translation is CASSYSTSRGLSNQPQHF.

The chain employs TRBV28 and TRBJ1-5; D is perhaps TRBD1 (6 bases). V lost 2 bases and J 6 bases, leaving 11 bases between the germline ends. CDR3 size: 14 residues. Germline V lookup: CDR1 MDHEN, CDR2 SYDVKM. CDR3 residues: CASSLAGAFQPQHF. The CDR3 region has the DNA TGTGCCAGCAGTTTAGCAGGGGCCTTTCAGCCCCAGCATTTT.